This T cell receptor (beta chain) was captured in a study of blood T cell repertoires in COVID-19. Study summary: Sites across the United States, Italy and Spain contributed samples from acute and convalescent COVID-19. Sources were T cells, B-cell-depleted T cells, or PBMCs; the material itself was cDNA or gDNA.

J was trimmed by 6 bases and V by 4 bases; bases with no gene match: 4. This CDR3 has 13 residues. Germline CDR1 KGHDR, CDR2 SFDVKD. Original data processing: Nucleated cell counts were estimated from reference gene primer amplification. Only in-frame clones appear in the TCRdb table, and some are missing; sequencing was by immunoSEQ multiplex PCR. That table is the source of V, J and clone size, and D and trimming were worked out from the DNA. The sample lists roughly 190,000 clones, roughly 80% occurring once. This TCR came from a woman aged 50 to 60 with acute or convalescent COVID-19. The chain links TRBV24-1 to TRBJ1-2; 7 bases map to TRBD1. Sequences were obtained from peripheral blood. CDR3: CATSDRGSDGYTF. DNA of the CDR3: TGTGCCACCAGTGACAGGGGGTCAGATGGCTACACCTTC.